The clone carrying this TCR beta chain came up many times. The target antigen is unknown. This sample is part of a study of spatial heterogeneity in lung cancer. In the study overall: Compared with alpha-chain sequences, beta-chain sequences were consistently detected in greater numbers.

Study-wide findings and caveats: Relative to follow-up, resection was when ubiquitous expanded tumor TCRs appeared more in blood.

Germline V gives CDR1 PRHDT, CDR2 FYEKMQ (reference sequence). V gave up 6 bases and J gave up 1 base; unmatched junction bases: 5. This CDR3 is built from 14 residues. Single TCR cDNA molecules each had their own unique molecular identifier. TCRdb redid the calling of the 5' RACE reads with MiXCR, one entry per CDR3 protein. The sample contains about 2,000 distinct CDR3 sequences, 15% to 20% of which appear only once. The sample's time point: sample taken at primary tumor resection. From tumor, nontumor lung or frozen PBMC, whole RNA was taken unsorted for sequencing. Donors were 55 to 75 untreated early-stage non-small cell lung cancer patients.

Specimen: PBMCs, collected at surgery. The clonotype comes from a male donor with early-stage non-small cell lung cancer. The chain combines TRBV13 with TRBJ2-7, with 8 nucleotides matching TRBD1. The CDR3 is CASRKQGASYEQYF. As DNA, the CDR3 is TGTGCCAGCAGGAAGCAGGGGGCATCCTACGAGCAGTACTTC.